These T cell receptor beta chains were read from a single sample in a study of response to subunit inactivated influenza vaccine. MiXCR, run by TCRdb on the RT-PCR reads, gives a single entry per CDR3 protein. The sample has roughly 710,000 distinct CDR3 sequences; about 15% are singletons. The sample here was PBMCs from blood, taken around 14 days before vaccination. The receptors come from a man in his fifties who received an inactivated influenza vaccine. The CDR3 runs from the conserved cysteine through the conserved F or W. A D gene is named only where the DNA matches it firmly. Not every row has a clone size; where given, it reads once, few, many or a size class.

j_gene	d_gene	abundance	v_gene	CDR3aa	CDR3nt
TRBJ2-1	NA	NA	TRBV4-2	CASSSLGQVNNEQFF	TGTGCCAGCAGCAGCTTAGGTCAGGTGAACAATGAGCAGTTCTTC
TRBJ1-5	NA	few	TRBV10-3	CAISGGRVNQPQHF	TGTGCCATCAGTGGGGGGAGGGTCAATCAGCCCCAGCATTTT
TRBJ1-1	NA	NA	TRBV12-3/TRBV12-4	CASAPQRQLNTEAFF	TGTGCCAGCGCCCCCCAGCGGCAATTGAACACTGAAGCTTTCTTT
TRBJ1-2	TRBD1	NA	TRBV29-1	CSVVSRDSLGGYTF	TGCAGCGTTGTTAGCCGGGACAGCCTTGGAGGCTACACCTTC
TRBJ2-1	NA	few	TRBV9	CASSPPAHHNEQFF	TGTGCCAGCAGCCCCCCGGCCCACCACAATGAGCAGTTCTTC
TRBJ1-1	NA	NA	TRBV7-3	CASSLSGHTNTEAFF	TGTGCCAGCAGCTTATCGGGACATACGAACACTGAAGCTTTCTTT
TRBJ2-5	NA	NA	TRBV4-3	CASSQGTGETQYF	TGCGCCAGCAGCCAAGGAACTGGGGAGACCCAGTACTTC
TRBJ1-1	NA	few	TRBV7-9	CASSFTGTMDAEAFF	TGTGCCAGCAGTTTTACCGGGACGATGGACGCTGAAGCTTTCTTT
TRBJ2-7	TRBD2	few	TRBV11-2	CASSSRDSGRFYEQYF	TGTGCCAGCAGCTCTAGGGACAGCGGGAGGTTCTACGAGCAGTACTTC
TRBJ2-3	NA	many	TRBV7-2	CASSLRPTDTQYF	TGTGCCAGCAGCTTGAGACCCACAGATACGCAGTATTTT
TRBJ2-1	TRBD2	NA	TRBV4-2	CASSQVNSGGEQFF	TGTGCCAGCAGCCAAGTAAACAGCGGGGGGGAGCAGTTCTTC
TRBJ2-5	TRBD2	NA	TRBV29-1	CSVGGGGTPQETQYF	TGCAGCGTTGGTGGCGGGGGGACCCCCCAAGAGACCCAGTACTTC
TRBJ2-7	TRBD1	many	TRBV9	CASSVNRGPDEQYF	TGTGCCAGCAGCGTAAACAGGGGGCCTGACGAGCAGTACTTC
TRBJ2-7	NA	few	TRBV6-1	CASSPLGGHYEQYF	TGTGCCAGCAGCCCCCTAGGGGGGCACTACGAGCAGTACTTC
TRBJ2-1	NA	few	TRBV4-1	CASSQVLAVGESEQFF	TGCGCCAGCAGCCAAGTTTTAGCCGTGGGGGAGAGTGAGCAGTTCTTC
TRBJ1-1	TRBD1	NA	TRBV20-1	CSARGQTNTEAFF	TGCAGTGCTAGGGGACAGACAAACACTGAAGCTTTCTTT
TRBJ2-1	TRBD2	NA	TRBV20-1	CSARDILAGYNGQFF	TGCAGTGCTAGAGATATACTAGCGGGGTACAATGGGCAGTTCTTC
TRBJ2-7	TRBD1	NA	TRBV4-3	CASSLQRQGYEQYF	TGCGCCAGCAGCCTACAAAGACAGGGTTACGAGCAGTACTTC